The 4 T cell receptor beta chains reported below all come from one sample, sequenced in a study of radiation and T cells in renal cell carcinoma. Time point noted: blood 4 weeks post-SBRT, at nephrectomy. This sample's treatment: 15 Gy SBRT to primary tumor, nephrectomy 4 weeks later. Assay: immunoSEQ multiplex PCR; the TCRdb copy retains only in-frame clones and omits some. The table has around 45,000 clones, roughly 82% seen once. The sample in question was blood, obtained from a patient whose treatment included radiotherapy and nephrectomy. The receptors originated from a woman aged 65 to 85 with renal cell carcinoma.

The CDR3 nucleotides are TGTGCCAGCAGCTTAGTTGAGACTGCGAACACCGGGGAGCTGTTTTTT. Encoded protein: CASSLVETANTGELFF. The chain uses TRBV7-7 and TRBJ2-2; D remains unclear. Trimming removed 1 base from V and 0 bases from J, with 9 bases in between. The CDR3 spans 16 residues. Germline CDR1 SSHAT, CDR2 FNYEAQ (reference sequence).

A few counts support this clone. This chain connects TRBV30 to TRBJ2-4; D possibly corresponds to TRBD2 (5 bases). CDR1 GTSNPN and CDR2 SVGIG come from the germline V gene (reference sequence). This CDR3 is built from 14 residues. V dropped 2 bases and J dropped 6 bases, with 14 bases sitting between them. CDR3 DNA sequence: TGTGCCTGGAGTTCCCGTCTAGCAGGAAACATTCAGTACTTC. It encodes CAWSSRLAGNIQYF.

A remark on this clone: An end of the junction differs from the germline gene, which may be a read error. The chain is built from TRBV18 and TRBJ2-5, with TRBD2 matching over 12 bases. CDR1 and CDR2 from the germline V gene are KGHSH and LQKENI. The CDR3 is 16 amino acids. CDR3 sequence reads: CVSSPMTSGSEETQYF. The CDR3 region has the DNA TGTGTCAGCTCACCTATGACTAGCGGGAGTGAAGAGACCCAGTACTTC.

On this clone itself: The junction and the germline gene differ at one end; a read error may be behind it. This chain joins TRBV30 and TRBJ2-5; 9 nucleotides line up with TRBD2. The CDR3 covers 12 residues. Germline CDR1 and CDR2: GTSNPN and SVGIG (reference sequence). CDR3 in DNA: TGTGCCTGGAGCCCCTCCGGGACTAGCCTCCACTTC. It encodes CAWSPSGTSLHF.